The T cell receptor (beta chain) under discussion was sequenced for a study of T cells in narcolepsy. CDR3 size: 17 residues. V was pared by 2 bases and J by 4 bases, with 20 bases between. Germline CDR1 SEHNR, CDR2 FQNEAQ (reference sequence). Libraries were prepared by immunoSEQ multiplex PCR; TCRdb keeps only in-frame clonotypes and omits some of them. The repertoire includes some 25,000 clones, around 85% of them detected once, and 1% to 1.5% sits in the top ten. Turning to this clone: The antigen remains undetermined.

Study results and limitations: HCRT-specific and TRIB2-specific autoreactive clonotypes appeared among same-patient CSF and blood CD4+ clonotypes. Autoreactive clonotypes reportedly recurred in blood of same and different patients, not controls.

The sequence came from a human donor with narcolepsy. V gene TRBV7-9 combines with J gene TRBJ1-2; weak D call: TRBD1 (6 bases). Source material: CD45RA- memory CD4+ T cells from PBMCs. The CDR3 DNA sequence: TGTGCCAGCAGCTTAAGGAGTTCCGGGACAAGATCCTATGGCTACACCTTC. It specifies CASSLRSSGTRSYGYTF.